This entry concerns a single TCR beta chain. The data stem from a study of CD8+CD57+ T cells in acquired aplastic anemia. TCR beta VDJ and CDR3 profiles were obtained from a genomic DNA template. Via MiXCR, TCRdb re-called the reads, giving one row per CDR3 protein. The sample shows some 290,000 distinct CDR3 sequences, roughly half of them seen only once. Germline-derived CDR1 and CDR2 are WSHSY and SAAADI. This CDR3 is built from 15 residues. V was trimmed by 6 bases and J by 4 bases, leaving 16 bases between them. The TCR originated in a human donor with severe aplastic anemia or a healthy control (not recorded which). Sequences were obtained from sorted CD4+, CD8+, or CD8+CD57+ T cells (not recorded which) from PBMCs. V is TRBV10-2 and J is TRBJ2-1; maybe TRBD2 (6 bases). The CDR3 here is CASSGGPPLYNEQFF. CDR3 bases: TGCGCCAGCAGCGGGGGTCCTCCCCTTTACAATGAGCAGTTCTTC.